Shown below are 7 T cell receptor beta chains from a single sample sequenced in a study of blood T cell repertoires in COVID-19. Some clones are missing from TCRdb's copy, which holds only in-frame ones; the method was immunoSEQ multiplex PCR. Here the sample spans roughly 180,000 clones, roughly 80% being singletons. Specimen: PBMCs or T cells enriched from blood (not recorded which). The receptors shown here come from a woman in her thirties or forties with acute COVID-19.

The chain carries TRBV10-3 and TRBJ2-5, with TRBD2 identical over 14 bases. The CDR3 totals 19 residues. The germline V gene has CDR1 ENHRY and CDR2 SYGVKD. J lost 3 bases, V lost 3 bases, and 12 bases had no gene match. The CDR3 nucleotides read TGTGCCATCAGTGACTCGGCCGGACTAGCGGGAGGACCTAAAGAGACCCAGTACTTC. It encodes CAISDSAGLAGGPKETQYF.

The genes are TRBV5-5 and TRBJ1-3; TRBD1 might be the D (6 bases). Per the germline V gene, CDR1 is SGHKS and CDR2 is YYEKEE (reference sequence). The CDR3 has 15 residues. With 2 bases removed from V and 4 bases from J, the gap between germline ends came to 13 bases. In nucleotides, the CDR3 is TGTGCCAGCAGCTTCAGGGGCTTCTCAGGAAACACCATATATTTT. This translates into CASSFRGFSGNTIYF.

The chain links TRBV19 to TRBJ2-3; 8 nucleotides align to TRBD2. CDR1 is LNHDA, CDR2 SQIVND, per germline (reference sequence). J lost 5 bases, V lost 5 bases, and 9 bases had no gene match. The CDR3 length is 15 residues. CDR3 sequence: CASSLPSGRRDTQYF. As DNA, the CDR3 is TGTGCCAGTAGTCTCCCCAGCGGGAGACGAGATACGCAGTATTTT. Filled out from reference TRBV19 and TRBJ2-3, the complete variable domain reads DGGITQSPKYLFRKEGQNVTLSCEQNLNHDAMYWYRQDPGQGLRLIYYSQIVNDFQKGDIAEGYSVSREKKESFPLTVTSAQKNPTAFYLCASSLPSGRRDTQYFGPGTRLTVL.

The genes are TRBV9 and TRBJ2-1; 12 nucleotides line up with TRBD2. The germline gives CDR1 SGDLS, CDR2 YYNGEE. The CDR3 covers 16 residues. V trimming: 3 bases; J trimming: 9 bases; junction bases outside the gene matches: 10. DNA of the CDR3: TGTGCCAGCAGCGCCGTACTAGCGGGAGGCTCTAGTGAGCAGTTCTTC. This translates into CASSAVLAGGSSEQFF.

This rearrangement joins TRBV6-5 to TRBJ1-5; 8 bases are shared with TRBD1. Trimming took 4 bases from V and 2 from J; bases not matched to a gene: 7. Germline V gene lookup returns CDR1 MNHEY and CDR2 SVGAGI. This CDR3 has 16 amino acids. CDR3 nucleotide sequence: TGTGCCAGCAGTTTCAGACAGGGGACAGGCAATCAGCCCCAGCATTTT. It codes for CASSFRQGTGNQPQHF.

The chain has TRBV11-3 and TRBJ2-3; 10 positions match TRBD2. The CDR3 is made up of 16 amino acids. The V and J ends lost 5 bases and 0 bases, in that order; junction bases with no gene match: 5. Germline CDR1 and CDR2: SGHNT and YENEEA. CDR3: CASSDLAGESTDTQYF. The CDR3 DNA follows: TGTGCCAGCAGCGATCTAGCGGGAGAGAGCACAGATACGCAGTATTTT.

The chain couples TRBV2 to TRBJ2-5; TRBD2 agrees at 13 bases. The CDR3 length is 16 residues. V lost 6 bases to trimming and J lost 4 bases; unmatched junction nucleotides: 8. Germline values: CDR1 SNHLY, CDR2 FYNNEI. The CDR3 sequence: CASRARTSGRGETQYF. CDR3 DNA: TGTGCCAGCAGAGCAAGGACTAGCGGGAGAGGAGAGACCCAGTACTTC.